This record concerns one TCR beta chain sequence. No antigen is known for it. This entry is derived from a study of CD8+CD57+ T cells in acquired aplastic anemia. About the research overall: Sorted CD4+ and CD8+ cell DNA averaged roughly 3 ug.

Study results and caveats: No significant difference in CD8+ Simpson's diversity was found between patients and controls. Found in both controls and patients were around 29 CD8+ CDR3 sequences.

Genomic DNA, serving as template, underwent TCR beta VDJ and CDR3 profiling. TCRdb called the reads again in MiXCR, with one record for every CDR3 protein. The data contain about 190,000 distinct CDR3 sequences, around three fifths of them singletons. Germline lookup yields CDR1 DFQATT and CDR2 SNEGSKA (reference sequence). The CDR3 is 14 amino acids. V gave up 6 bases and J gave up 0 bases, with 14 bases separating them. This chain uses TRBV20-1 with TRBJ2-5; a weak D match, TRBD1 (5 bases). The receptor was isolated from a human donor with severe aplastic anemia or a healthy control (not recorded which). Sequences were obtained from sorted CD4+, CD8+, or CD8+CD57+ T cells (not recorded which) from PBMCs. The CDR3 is CSALPPGNQETQYF. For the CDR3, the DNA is TGCAGTGCCCTACCCCCAGGGAACCAAGAGACCCAGTACTTC.